This T cell receptor beta chain was profiled in a study of shared clonotypes between healthy human individuals. In its sample, this clone was seen once. This CDR3 region has 16 residues. The assay was immunoSEQ multiplex PCR, and TCRdb's table has in-frame clones only and misses some. The sample has 850,000 to 1,200,000 clones, more than 65% seen once. Sequencing input: memory CD4+ T cells sorted from blood. The subset here: CD45RA-negative fraction. The source is a man between 18 and 29 years old in good health. The V call is TRBV21-1, the J call TRBJ2-3; TRBD2 is the table's D call, not checked against the DNA. TRBV21-1 is deemed a pseudogene. CDR3 region: CASSRRGLVCTDTQYF. Here the CDR3 DNA reads TGTGCCAGCAGCAGGCGGGGACTAGTGTGCACAGATACGCAGTATTTT.